The next 21 T cell receptor beta chains were all read from a single sample in a study of shared clonotypes between healthy human individuals. Sequencing was performed with immunoSEQ multiplex PCR; in TCRdb, only in-frame clones are kept and a portion is missing. The repertoire holds around 700,000 clones, with 72% as singletons. The sample taken for sequencing was memory CD4+ T cells sorted from blood. Indicated subset: CD45RA-negative fraction. Every receptor here comes from a woman under 40 in good health.

This clone came up once. J is TRBJ1-1 and V is TRBV6-1; no definite D call. The CDR3 contains 13 residues. Trimming pared 4 bases from V and 6 bases from J, leaving 12 bases between. Germline V gene data show CDR1 as MNHNS and CDR2 as SASEGT. The CDR3 is CASSGDPEAEAFF. CDR3 nucleotides: TGTGCCAGCAGTGGCGACCCAGAAGCTGAAGCTTTCTTT.

The chain combines TRBV12-2 with TRBJ2-7; whether TRBD2, the table's D call, matches the DNA was not checked. TRBV12-2 is marked as a pseudogene. The CDR3 has 16 residues. As DNA, the CDR3 is TGTGCAAGTCGCTTAGAAGTCAGGGAGGGCTCCTACGAGCAGTACTTC. It specifies CASRLEVREGSYEQYF.

This clone was seen at least ten times. V and J are TRBV5-1 and TRBJ1-4; D remains ambiguous. V was pared by 3 bases and J by 6 bases, with 27 bases between. The germline V gene encodes CDR1 SGHRS and CDR2 YFSETQ. The CDR3 is 19 amino acids. CDR3 bases: TGCGCCAGCAGCTCCACCGGACGACCCGGAGGGTTTGCGGATGAAAAACTGTTTTTT. This encodes CASSSTGRPGGFADEKLFF.

Only one count was recorded for this clone. J is TRBJ2-3 and V is TRBV30, with no clear D. The germline gives CDR1 GTSNPN, CDR2 SVGIG (reference sequence). The CDR3 sequence is 11 residues long. V lost 3 bases, J lost 6 bases, and 7 bases lay in between. This CDR3 is CAWSPLDTQYF. For the CDR3, the DNA is TGTGCCTGGAGCCCGCTGGATACGCAGTATTTT. Full variable domain (rest looked up from reference TRBV30 and TRBJ2-3): SQTIHQWPATLVQPVGSPLSLECTVEGTSNPNLYWYRQAAGRGLQLLFYSVGIGQISSEVPQNLSASRPQDRQFILSSKKLLLSDSGFYLCAWSPLDTQYFGPGTRLTVL.

The chain is built from TRBV28 and TRBJ1-4; a weak D match, TRBD1 (6 bases). The V gene lost 6 bases and the J gene lost 4 bases, with 9 bases spanning the gap. Per the germline V gene, CDR1 is MDHEN and CDR2 is SYDVKM. CDR3 length: 13 residues. The CDR3 bases are TGTGCCAGCAGGGGGGGGCTTAATGAAAAACTGTTTTTT. Protein product: CASRGGLNEKLFF.

This clone was observed many times. V and J are TRBV4-1 and TRBJ2-5; D perhaps matches TRBD1 (5 bases). V shed 0 bases and J shed 5 bases, with 10 bases lying between them. Germline CDR1 reads MGHRA; CDR2 reads YSYEKL. The CDR3 is 14 amino acids. CDR3 nucleotides: TGCGCCAGCAGCCAAGAGGGGCAGGGCGAGACCCAGTACTTC. Translated: CASSQEGQGETQYF.

In this sample, this clone turned up a few times. CDR3 amino acids: CASSLKRTQTDEQFF. The DNA of the CDR3 is TGTGCCAGCAGCCTGAAGAGAACCCAGACCGATGAGCAGTTCTTC. This chain uses TRBV7-8 with TRBJ2-1; D gene unclear. V lost 5 bases to trimming and J lost 8 bases, with 19 bases between them. This CDR3 region has 15 residues. Germline V gene data show CDR1 as SGHVS and CDR2 as FQNEAQ.

V usage is TRBV2 and J usage is TRBJ2-7; 11 bases align to TRBD1. The CDR3 runs to 14 residues. V lost 7 bases to trimming and J lost 5 bases; unmatched junction nucleotides: 7. Per the germline V gene, CDR1 is SNHLY and CDR2 is FYNNEI. CDR3 nucleotides: TGTGCCAGCACCGGGGACAGGGGGGTCAACGAGCAGTACTTC. Translating it yields CASTGDRGVNEQYF.

The genes are TRBV7-2 and TRBJ2-3, with 8 nucleotides matching TRBD2. The CDR3 spans 16 residues. Germline CDR1 SGHTA, CDR2 FQGNSA. Germline trimming cut 5 bases from V and 2 bases from J; bases unmatched to any gene: 9. The CDR3 loop reads CASSSRSSGFTDTQYF. DNA for the CDR3: TGTGCCAGCAGCAGCCGCTCTAGCGGGTTCACAGATACGCAGTATTTT.

This clone was found a few times. The V and J genes are TRBV5-4 and TRBJ2-1; 12 positions match TRBD2. From germline, CDR1 is SGHNT and CDR2 YYREEE (reference sequence). With V trimmed by 4 bases and J by 4 bases, 6 bases remained unmatched. The length of the CDR3 is 16 residues. The DNA of the CDR3 is TGTGCCAGCAGCCCCACCGGACTAGCGGGATACAATGAGCAGTTCTTC. This sequence encodes CASSPTGLAGYNEQFF.

The chain uses TRBV28 and TRBJ2-1, with 7 bases identical to TRBD2. The CDR3 runs to 14 residues. Germline V gene lookup returns CDR1 MDHEN and CDR2 SYDVKM. The V gene end was trimmed by 6 bases and the J gene end by 6 bases; junction bases not matched to a gene: 8. CDR3: CASSQAGPLNEQFF. The CDR3, as DNA: TGTGCCAGCAGCCAAGCGGGACCCCTCAATGAGCAGTTCTTC.

This chain joins TRBV5-1 and TRBJ2-7, with D unresolved. With 0 bases removed from V and 6 bases from J, the gap between germline ends came to 10 bases. The CDR3 consists of 13 residues. The germline V gene has CDR1 SGHRS and CDR2 YFSETQ. CDR3 nucleotides: TGCGCCAGCAGCTTGGAGTTGTTAGGCGAGCAGTACTTC. Translation gives CASSLELLGEQYF.

This chain joins TRBV18 and TRBJ2-2, with D possibly being TRBD1 or TRBD2 (5 bases each). V lost 6 bases, J lost 0 bases, and 8 bases lay in between. Germline CDR1 and CDR2: KGHSH and LQKENI. The CDR3 totals 14 residues. CDR3: CASSGTSNTGELFF. The DNA of the CDR3 is TGTGCCAGCTCCGGGACCTCGAACACCGGGGAGCTGTTTTTT.

This chain links TRBV7-2 with TRBJ1-5; the D is unclear. The length of the CDR3 is 14 residues. Germline V lookup: CDR1 SGHTA, CDR2 FQGNSA. Trimming took 1 base from V and 4 from J, leaving 8 bases between them. The chain's CDR3 is CASSLVPINQPQHF. DNA for the CDR3: TGTGCCAGCAGCTTAGTACCGATTAATCAGCCCCAGCATTTT.

The table lists this clone with a few counts. Within the sample, other DNA sequences also encode this same CDR3. This chain joins TRBV28 and TRBJ1-5, with D possibly TRBD1 on 5 matching bases. Trimming pared 3 bases from V and 4 bases from J, leaving 10 bases between. CDR3 length equals 14 residues. Germline V gives CDR1 MDHEN, CDR2 SYDVKM. This CDR3 reads CASSFGTLNQPQHF. CDR3 in DNA: TGTGCCAGCAGTTTCGGGACTCTTAATCAGCCCCAGCATTTT.

The chain recombines TRBV9 with TRBJ2-3; D is undetermined. The V end was cut by 2 bases, the J end by 2 bases, with 3 bases between. CDR3 size: 12 residues. Germline values: CDR1 SGDLS, CDR2 YYNGEE. For the CDR3, the DNA is TGTGCCAGCAGCGTCACCACAGATACGCAGTATTTT. Protein sequence: CASSVTTDTQYF.

The chain is built from TRBV4-1 and TRBJ2-1, with D possibly matching TRBD2 (6 bases). Germline CDR1 is MGHRA and CDR2 is YSYEKL. V was pared by 0 bases and J by 6 bases, with 15 bases between. This CDR3 region has 16 residues. Written as DNA, the CDR3 is TGCGCCAGCAGCCAAGATTTGGCGGACTATGGCAATGAGCAGTTCTTC. The encoded protein is CASSQDLADYGNEQFF.

This sequence joins TRBV28 and TRBJ2-6; the D gene is possibly TRBD1 (5 bases). This CDR3 is built from 17 residues. Trimming removed 5 bases at V and 0 bases at J, with 14 bases between. Germline assignment: CDR1 MDHEN and CDR2 SYDVKM. The CDR3 nucleotides are TGTGCCAGCAGTGGCATAGGGGCCTTCTCTGGGGCCAACGTCCTGACTTTC. Its translation: CASSGIGAFSGANVLTF. The full variable domain, rest sourced from reference TRBV28 and TRBJ2-6, is DVKVTQSSRYLVKRTGEKVFLECVQDMDHENMFWYRQDPGLGLRLIYFSYDVKMKEKGDIPEGYSVSREKKERFSLILESASTNQTSMYLCASSGIGAFSGANVLTFGAGSRLTVL.

This clone came up a few times. CDR3 in amino acids: CASAWGSTGEQYF. CDR3 bases: TGTGCCAGCGCCTGGGGCTCGACCGGCGAGCAGTACTTC. The chain has TRBV28 and TRBJ2-5, with D possibly TRBD1 on 5 matching bases. The J call may be faulty, since TRBJ2-7 better matches the DNA end. Germline V CDR1 and CDR2: MDHEN, SYDVKM. The CDR3 is 13 residues long.

This chain uses TRBV5-8 with TRBJ2-5, with D perhaps TRBD1 or TRBD2 (7 bases each). Looked up from germline, CDR1 is SGHTS and CDR2 is YDEGEE. CDR3 size: 16 residues. The ends were cut back, 0 bases at V and 4 bases at J, with 16 bases in the middle. The CDR3 nucleotides read TGTGCCAGCAGCTTGGGACAGGGAGGGTTCGGAGAGACCCAGTACTTC. Its protein product is CASSLGQGGFGETQYF.

This chain connects TRBV19 to TRBJ1-1; possible D gene TRBD1, 6 bases. The CDR3 is 14 amino acids. Trimming took 4 bases from V and 6 from J, leaving 15 bases between them. Germline loops: CDR1 LNHDA, CDR2 SQIVND (reference sequence). The CDR3 DNA is TGTGCCAGTAGTAGTAACAGGGTAGGACCTGAAGCTTTCTTT. The encoded protein is CASSSNRVGPEAFF.